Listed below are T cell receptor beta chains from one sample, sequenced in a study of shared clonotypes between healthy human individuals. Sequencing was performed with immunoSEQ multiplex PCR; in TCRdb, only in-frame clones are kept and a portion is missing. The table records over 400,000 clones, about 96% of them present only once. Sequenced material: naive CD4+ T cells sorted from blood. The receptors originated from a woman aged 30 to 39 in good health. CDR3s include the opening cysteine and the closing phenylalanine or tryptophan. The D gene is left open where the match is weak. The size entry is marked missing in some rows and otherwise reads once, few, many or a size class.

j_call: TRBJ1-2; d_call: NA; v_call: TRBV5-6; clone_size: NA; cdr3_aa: CASSLDLGFRYGYTF; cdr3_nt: TGTGCCAGCAGCTTGGACCTCGGATTTCGATATGGCTACACCTTC
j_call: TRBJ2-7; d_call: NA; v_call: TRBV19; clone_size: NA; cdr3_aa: CASSINRESLSDEQYF; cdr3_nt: TGTGCCAGTAGTATTAATCGGGAGTCACTGTCGGACGAGCAGTACTTC
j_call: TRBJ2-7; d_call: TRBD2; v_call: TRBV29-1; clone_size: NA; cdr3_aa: CSLFADPGGREGLDEQYF; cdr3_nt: TGCAGCCTCTTCGCGGACCCGGGAGGTCGGGAGGGCCTGGACGAGCAGTACTTC
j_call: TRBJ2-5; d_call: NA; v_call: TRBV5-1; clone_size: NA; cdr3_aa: CASSLVAGEETQYF; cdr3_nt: TGCGCCAGCAGCTTGGTGGCAGGAGAAGAGACCCAGTACTTC
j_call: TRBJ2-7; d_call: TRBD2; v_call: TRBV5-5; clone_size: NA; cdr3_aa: CASSRTSGANYEQYF; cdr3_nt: TGTGCCAGCAGCCGGACTAGCGGGGCGAACTACGAGCAGTACTTC
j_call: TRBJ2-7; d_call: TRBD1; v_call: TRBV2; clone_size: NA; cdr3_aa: CASSETYRGSSYEQYF; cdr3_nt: TGTGCCAGCAGTGAAACCTACAGGGGTAGCTCCTACGAGCAGTACTTC
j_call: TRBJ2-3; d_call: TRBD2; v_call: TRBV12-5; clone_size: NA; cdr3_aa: CASGLVSSGRGIDTQYF; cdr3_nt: TGTGCTAGTGGTTTGGTTTCCAGCGGGAGAGGAATAGATACGCAGTATTTT
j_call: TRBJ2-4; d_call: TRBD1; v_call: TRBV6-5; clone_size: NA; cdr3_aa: CASSWDRASKNIQYF; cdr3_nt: TGTGCCAGCAGCTGGGACAGGGCATCCAAAAACATTCAGTACTTC
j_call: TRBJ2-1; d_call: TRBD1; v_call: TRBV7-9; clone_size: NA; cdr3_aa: CASSYRDRDYNEQFF; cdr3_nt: TGTGCCAGCAGCTACCGGGACAGGGACTACAATGAGCAGTTCTTC
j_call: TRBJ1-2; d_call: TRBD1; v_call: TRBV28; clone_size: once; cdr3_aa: CASSRTGIGYTF; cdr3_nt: TGTGCCAGCAGTCGGACAGGGATTGGCTACACCTTC
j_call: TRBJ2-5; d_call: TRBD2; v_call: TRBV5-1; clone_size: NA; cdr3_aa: CASSLVAGGEETQYF; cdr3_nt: TGCGCCAGCAGCTTGGTAGCGGGAGGTGAAGAGACCCAGTACTTC
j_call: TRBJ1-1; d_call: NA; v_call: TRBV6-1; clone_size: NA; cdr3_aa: CASSELWNTEAFF; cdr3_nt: TGTGCCAGCAGTGAGCTCTGGAACACTGAAGCTTTCTTT
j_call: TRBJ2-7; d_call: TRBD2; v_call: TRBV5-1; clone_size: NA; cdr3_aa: CASSPRTSEYEQYF; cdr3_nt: TGCGCCAGCAGCCCAAGGACTAGCGAGTACGAGCAGTACTTC
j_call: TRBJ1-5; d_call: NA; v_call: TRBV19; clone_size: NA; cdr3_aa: CASSPGHDNNQPQHF; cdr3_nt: TGTGCCAGTAGTCCGGGACATGACAACAATCAGCCCCAGCATTTT
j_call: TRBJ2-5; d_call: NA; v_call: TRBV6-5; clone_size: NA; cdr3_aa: CASSYQRSSPETQYF; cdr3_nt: TGTGCCAGCAGTTACCAGAGGTCAAGCCCGGAGACCCAGTACTTC
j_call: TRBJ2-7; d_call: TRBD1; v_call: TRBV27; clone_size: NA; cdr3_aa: CASSPIPGTGWGYEQYF; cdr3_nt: TGTGCCAGCAGTCCTATCCCCGGGACAGGGTGGGGCTACGAGCAGTACTTC
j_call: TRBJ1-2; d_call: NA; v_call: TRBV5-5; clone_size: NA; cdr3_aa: CASSHAGSYGYTF; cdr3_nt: TGTGCCAGCAGCCACGCAGGGAGTTATGGCTACACCTTC
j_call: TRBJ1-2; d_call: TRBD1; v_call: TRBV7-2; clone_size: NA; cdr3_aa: CASSLTGETGYTF; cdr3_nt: TGTGCCAGCAGCTTGACAGGGGAGACGGGCTACACCTTC
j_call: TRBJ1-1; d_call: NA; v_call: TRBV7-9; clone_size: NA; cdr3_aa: CASSYQLNTEAFF; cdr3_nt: TGTGCCAGCAGCTACCAACTGAACACTGAAGCTTTCTTT
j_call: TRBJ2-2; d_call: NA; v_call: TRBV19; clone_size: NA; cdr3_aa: CASTPKGAGLNTGELFF; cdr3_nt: TGTGCCAGTACCCCCAAGGGTGCGGGGTTAAACACCGGGGAGCTGTTTTTT
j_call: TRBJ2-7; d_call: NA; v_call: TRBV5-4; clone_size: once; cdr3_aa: CASSLGQAQAYEQYF; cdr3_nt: TGTGCCAGCAGCCTAGGACAAGCCCAAGCCTACGAGCAGTACTTC
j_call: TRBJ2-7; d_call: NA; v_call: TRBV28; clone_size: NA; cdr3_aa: CASSLSPPPYEQYF; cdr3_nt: TGTGCCAGCAGTTTATCACCCCCCCCTTACGAGCAGTACTTC
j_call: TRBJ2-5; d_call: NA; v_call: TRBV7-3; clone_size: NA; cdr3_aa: CASSPSGPSQETQYF; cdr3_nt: TGTGCCAGCAGCCCCAGCGGGCCCAGCCAAGAGACCCAGTACTTC
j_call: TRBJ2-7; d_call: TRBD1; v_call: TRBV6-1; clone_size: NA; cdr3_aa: CASRERQGASYEQYF; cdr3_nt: TGTGCCAGCAGGGAAAGACAGGGGGCCTCCTACGAGCAGTACTTC
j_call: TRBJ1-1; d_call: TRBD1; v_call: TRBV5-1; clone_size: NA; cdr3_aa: CASSFGGQGFSTEAFF; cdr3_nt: TGCGCCAGCAGCTTTGGGGGACAGGGGTTCAGCACTGAAGCTTTCTTT
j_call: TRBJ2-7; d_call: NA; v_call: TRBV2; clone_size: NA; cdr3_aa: CASSSVLSYEQYF; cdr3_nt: TGTGCCAGCAGTTCAGTCCTCTCCTACGAGCAGTACTTC
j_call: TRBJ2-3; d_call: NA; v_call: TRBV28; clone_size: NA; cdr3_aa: CASSSSRGRPGTDTQYF; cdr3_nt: TGTGCCAGCAGTTCAAGTCGGGGCCGGCCAGGCACAGATACGCAGTATTTT
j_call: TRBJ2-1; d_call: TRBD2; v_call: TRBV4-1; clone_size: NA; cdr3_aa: CASSQVGRELYNEQFF; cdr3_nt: TGCGCCAGCAGCCAAGTAGGGCGGGAGCTCTACAATGAGCAGTTCTTC
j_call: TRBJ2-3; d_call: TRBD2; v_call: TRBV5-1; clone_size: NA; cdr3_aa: CASTLYLGLAATDTQYF; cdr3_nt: TGCGCCAGCACCCTCTACCTCGGACTAGCGGCCACAGATACGCAGTATTTT
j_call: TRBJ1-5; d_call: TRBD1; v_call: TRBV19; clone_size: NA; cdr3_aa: CASSQGVNPNQPQHF; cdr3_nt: TGTGCCAGTAGTCAGGGGGTCAACCCTAATCAGCCCCAGCATTTT
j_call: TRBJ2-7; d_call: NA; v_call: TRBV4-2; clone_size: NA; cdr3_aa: CASSQDLSRTAYEQYF; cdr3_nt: TGTGCCAGCAGCCAAGATTTATCGCGGACCGCCTACGAGCAGTACTTC